What follows are 3 T cell receptor beta chains derived from one specimen sequenced in a study of identical twins. TCRdb independently ran MiXCR on the 5' RACE reads; one entry per CDR3 protein. The sample has approximately 300,000 distinct CDR3 sequences; roughly 9% are singletons. These same data were also listed under a study on yellow fever vaccine responses in identical twins.

Sequencing used CD8+ T cells sorted from blood. These receptors came from a woman in her late teens or twenties in good health.

The rearrangement uses TRBV4-3 and TRBJ2-7; 9 positions match TRBD2. The V gene's germline CDR1 is LGHNA and CDR2 YSLEER. The CDR3 consists of 16 residues. With 0 bases clipped from V and 0 bases from J, the junction kept 3 bases outside the gene matches. CDR3 sequence reads: CASSQDVAGASYEQYF. The CDR3 region has the DNA TGCGCCAGCAGCCAAGACGTAGCGGGGGCCTCCTACGAGCAGTACTTC.

This clonotype was seen more than once but under ten times. V is TRBV6-5 and J is TRBJ1-4; the D is unclear. V was shortened by 2 bases and J by 7 bases, with 14 bases between the two germline ends. Germline loops: CDR1 MNHEY, CDR2 SVGAGI. This CDR3 is 15 amino acids long. CDR3 bases: TGTGCCAGCAGTTACCTCCCGGGGAATGGTGAAAAACTGTTTTTT. Residues: CASSYLPGNGEKLFF.

This clonotype was picked up many times. This rearrangement joins TRBV29-1 to TRBJ2-7; TRBD1 matches at 8 bases. V lost 7 bases to trimming and J lost 3 bases; unmatched junction nucleotides: 2. CDR3 size: 11 residues. The V gene's germline CDR1 is SQVTM and CDR2 ANQGSEA. In DNA form, the CDR3 reads TGCAGCGCTACAGGGGGCTACGAGCAGTACTTC. Translated: CSATGGYEQYF.